A selection of T cell receptor beta chains follows, all from one sample in a study of human T cells and chemical hapten exposure. From the RACE reads, TCRdb called clonotypes with MiXCR, one entry per CDR3 protein. This sample has roughly 34,000 distinct CDR3 sequences, with 5.5% to 8% found just once. The specimen was whole blood, collected in connection with sensitization to the hapten diphenylcyclopropenone (DPC). Receptor source: a woman aged 30 to 39 with alopecia areata. Some clones in this sample may be carry-over from other donors' samples. Each CDR3 is given with its conserved first and last residue. The D gene is left open where the match is weak. Only some rows state a clone size, as once, few, many or a class for expanded clones.

TRBV5-6,TRBJ2-3,TRBD1,many,CASSLRGLAGTDTQYF,TGTGCCAGCAGCTTGAGGGGGCTAGCAGGGACAGATACGCAGTATTTT
TRBV28,TRBJ2-4,NA,NA,CAATGVIAKNIQYF,TGTGCCGCGACCGGGGTAATAGCCAAAAACATTCAGTACTTC
TRBV5-4,TRBJ2-3,TRBD2,few,CASNSGGGGTQYF,TGTGCCAGCAATTCCGGGGGGGGTGGAACGCAGTATTTT
TRBV28,TRBJ2-5,TRBD2,NA,CASSSLLAGQETQYF,TGTGCCAGCAGTTCTCTACTAGCGGGGCAAGAGACCCAGTACTTC
TRBV19,TRBJ2-7,TRBD1,NA,CASSTPGTGRNEQYF,TGTGCCAGTAGTACTCCAGGGACAGGGAGGAACGAGCAGTACTTC
TRBV28,TRBJ1-1,NA,many,CASSLWVGTEAFF,TGTGCCAGCAGTTTATGGGTGGGTACTGAAGCTTTCTTT
TRBV7-6,TRBJ1-1,NA,many,CASSLFGHTEAFF,TGTGCCAGCAGCTTATTTGGGCACACTGAAGCTTTCTTT
TRBV27,TRBJ2-1,TRBD2,many,CASSSVSGGPYNEQFF,TGTGCCAGCAGTTCCGTAAGCGGGGGGCCGTACAATGAGCAGTTCTTC
TRBV6-1,TRBJ1-6,TRBD1,many,CASRLGTENSPLHF,TGTGCCAGCCGCCTTGGGACAGAGAATTCACCCCTCCACTTT
TRBV12-5,TRBJ2-2,TRBD1,NA,CASGDDRARTGELFF,TGTGCTAGTGGGGATGACAGGGCGAGGACCGGGGAGCTGTTTTTT
TRBV12-3/TRBV12-4,TRBJ2-3,NA,many,CASSEAGNTDTQYF,TGTGCCAGCTCCGAGGCGGGGAACACAGATACGCAGTATTTT
TRBV19,TRBJ1-2,NA,NA,CASSRTKRSYTF,TGTGCCAGTAGTAGGACCAAGAGGAGCTACACCTTC
TRBV4-2,TRBJ2-5,NA,few,CASSQETGGGETQYF,TGTGCCAGCAGCCAAGAAACAGGAGGGGGGGAGACCCAGTACTTC
TRBV11-2,TRBJ1-4,NA,few,CASSPLDGLKLFF,TGTGCCAGCAGCCCGCTCGACGGCTTAAAACTGTTTTTT
TRBV7-2,TRBJ2-5,TRBD2,many,CASSSTSGQETQYF,TGTGCCAGCAGCTCAACTAGCGGCCAAGAGACCCAGTACTTC
TRBV6-2/TRBV6-3,TRBJ2-7,TRBD2,few,CASRRLAGVDEQYF,TGTGCCAGCAGACGACTAGCGGGGGTCGACGAGCAGTACTTC
TRBV7-9,TRBJ2-1,NA,NA,CASSDRRLAVGEQFF,TGTGCCAGCAGCGACCGTCGCCTCGCGGTGGGTGAGCAGTTCTTC
TRBV7-8,TRBJ2-3,NA,NA,CASSLAKRSPPITDTQYF,TGTGCCAGCAGCTTAGCGAAAAGGAGTCCCCCTATCACAGATACGCAGTATTTT
TRBV19,TRBJ1-6,NA,NA,CASRKNRRDSPLHF,TGTGCCAGTAGAAAGAACAGAAGAGATTCACCCCTCCACTTT
TRBV7-9,TRBJ1-1,TRBD1,NA,CASSSHPTGLNTEAFF,TGTGCCAGCAGCTCACACCCGACAGGGTTGAACACTGAAGCTTTCTTT
TRBV13,TRBJ2-7,NA,NA,CASSLAPDYEQYF,TGTGCCAGCAGCTTAGCTCCGGATTACGAGCAGTACTTC
TRBV7-9,TRBJ1-2,NA,many,CASSPLGANYGYTF,TGTGCCAGCAGCCCCTTGGGGGCTAACTATGGCTACACCTTC
TRBV20-1,TRBJ2-5,NA,few,CSARRPPEAQYF,TGCAGTGCTAGACGACCGCCTGAGGCCCAGTACTTC
TRBV5-4,TRBJ2-3,NA,NA,CASSLVRITDTQYF,TGTGCCAGCAGCTTGGTGCGGATCACAGATACGCAGTATTTT
TRBV28,TRBJ1-2,NA,many,CASSLPGAYGYTF,TGTGCCAGCAGTTTACCGGGGGCCTATGGCTACACCTTC